This TCR beta chain was found in a study of OX40 agonist ivuxolimab in advanced cancers. Regarding the study as a whole: Dose levels from 0.1 to 3.0 mg/kg saw CD4+ and CD8+ blood T cells expand clonally by week 6.

For this clone: As yet, its antigen is unknown.

The assay was immunoSEQ multiplex PCR, and TCRdb's table has in-frame clones only and misses some. The repertoire holds some 50,000 clones, with approximately 91% as singletons. In germline, CDR1 is SGDLS, CDR2 YYNGEE. After removal of 4 bases from V and 0 bases from J, the junction contained 2 bases not matched to a gene. This CDR3 contains 14 residues. The rearrangement links TRBV9 to TRBJ2-3, with 7 bases identical to TRBD2. The TCR sequence derives from an adult with an advanced solid tumor such as melanoma, head and neck, liver or kidney cancer. Sequencing used CD4+ or CD8+ T cells sorted from blood, obtained in a trial of the OX40 agonist ivuxolimab. CDR3: CASSLGGSTDTQYF. Written as DNA, the CDR3 is TGTGCCAGCAGCCTGGGGGGGAGCACAGATACGCAGTATTTT.